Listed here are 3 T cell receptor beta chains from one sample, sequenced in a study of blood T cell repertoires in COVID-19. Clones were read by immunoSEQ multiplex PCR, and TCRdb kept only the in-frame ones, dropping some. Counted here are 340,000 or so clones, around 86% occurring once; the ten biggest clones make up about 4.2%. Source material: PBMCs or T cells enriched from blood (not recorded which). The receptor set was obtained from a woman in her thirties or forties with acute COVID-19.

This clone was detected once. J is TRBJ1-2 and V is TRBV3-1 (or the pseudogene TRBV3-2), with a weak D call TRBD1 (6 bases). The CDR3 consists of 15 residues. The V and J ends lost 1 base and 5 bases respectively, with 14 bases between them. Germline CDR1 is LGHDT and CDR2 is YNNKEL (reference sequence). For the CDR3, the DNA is TGTGCCAGCAGCCAAGGAATCGGGGGGCCGTATGGCTACACCTTC. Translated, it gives CASSQGIGGPYGYTF.

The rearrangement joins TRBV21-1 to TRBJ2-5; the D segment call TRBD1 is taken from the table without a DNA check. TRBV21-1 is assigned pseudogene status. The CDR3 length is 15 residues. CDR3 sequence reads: CAKMDRAPSQETQYF. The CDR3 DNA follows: TGTGCTAAAATGGACAGGGCTCCCAGCCAAGAGACCCAGTACTTC.

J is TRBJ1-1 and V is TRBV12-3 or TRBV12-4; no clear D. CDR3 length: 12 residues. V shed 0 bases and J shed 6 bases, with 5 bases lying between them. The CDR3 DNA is TGTGCCAGCAGTTTAGCCTTCCCTGAAGCTTTCTTT. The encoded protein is CASSLAFPEAFF.